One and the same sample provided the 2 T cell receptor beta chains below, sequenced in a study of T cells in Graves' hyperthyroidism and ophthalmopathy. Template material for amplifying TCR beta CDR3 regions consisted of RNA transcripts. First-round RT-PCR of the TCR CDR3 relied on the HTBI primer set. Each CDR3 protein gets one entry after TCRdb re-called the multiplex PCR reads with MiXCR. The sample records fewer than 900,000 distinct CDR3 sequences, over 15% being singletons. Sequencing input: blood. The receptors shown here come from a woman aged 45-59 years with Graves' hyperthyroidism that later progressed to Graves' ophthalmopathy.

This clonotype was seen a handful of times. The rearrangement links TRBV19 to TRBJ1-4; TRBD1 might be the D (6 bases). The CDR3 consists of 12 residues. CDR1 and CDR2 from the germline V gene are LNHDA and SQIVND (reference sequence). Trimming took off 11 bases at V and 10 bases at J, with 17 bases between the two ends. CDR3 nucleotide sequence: TGTGCCTCCAACAGGGTAAAGGGAAAACTGTTTTTT. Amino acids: CASNRVKGKLFF.

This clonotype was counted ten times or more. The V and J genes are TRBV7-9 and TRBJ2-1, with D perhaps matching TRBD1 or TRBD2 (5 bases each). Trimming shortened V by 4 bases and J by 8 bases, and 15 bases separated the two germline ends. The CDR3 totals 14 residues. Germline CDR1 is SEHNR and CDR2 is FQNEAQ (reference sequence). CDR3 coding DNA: TGTGCCAGCAGCTCCACGCTTTCGGGGCATGAGCAGTTCTTC. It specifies CASSSTLSGHEQFF.